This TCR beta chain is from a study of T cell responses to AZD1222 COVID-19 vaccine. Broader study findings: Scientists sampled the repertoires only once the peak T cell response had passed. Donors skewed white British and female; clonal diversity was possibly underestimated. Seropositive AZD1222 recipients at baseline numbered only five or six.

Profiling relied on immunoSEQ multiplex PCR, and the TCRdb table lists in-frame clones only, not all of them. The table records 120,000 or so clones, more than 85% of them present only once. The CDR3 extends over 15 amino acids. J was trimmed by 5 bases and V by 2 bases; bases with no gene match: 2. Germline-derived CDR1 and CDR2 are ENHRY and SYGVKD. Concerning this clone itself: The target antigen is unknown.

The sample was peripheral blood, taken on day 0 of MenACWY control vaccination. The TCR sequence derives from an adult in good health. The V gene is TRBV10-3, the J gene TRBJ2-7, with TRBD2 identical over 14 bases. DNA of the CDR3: TGTGCCATCAGTGAGGGACTAGCGGGAGGAAACGAGCAGTACTTC. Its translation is CAISEGLAGGNEQYF.